The 13 T cell receptor beta chains below were found in one sample sequenced in a study of PD-L1 blockade in urothelial cancer. The assay was immunoSEQ multiplex PCR, and TCRdb's table has in-frame clones only and misses some. The table lists about 80,000 clones, approximately 86% of them singletons. Sequences were derived from PBMCs, sampled around atezolizumab (anti-PD-L1) treatment. The receptors were sampled from a woman in her sixties or seventies with urothelial cancer.

V usage is TRBV7-2 and J usage is TRBJ1-3, with 7 positions matching TRBD1. V shed 1 base and J 0 bases; nucleotides not matched to a gene: 3. Germline values: CDR1 SGHTA, CDR2 FQGNSA. The CDR3 contains 16 residues. The CDR3 DNA is TGTGCCAGCAGCTTAGGGGACAGAAACTCTGGAAACACCATATATTTT. It yields the protein CASSLGDRNSGNTIYF. The whole variable domain, filled in from reference TRBV7-2 and TRBJ1-3, reads GAGVSQSPSNKVTEKGKDVELRCDPISGHTALYWYRQSLGQGLEFLIYFQGNSAPDKSGLPSDRFSAERTGGSVSTLTIQRTQQEDSAVYLCASSLGDRNSGNTIYFGEGSWLTVV.

The chain combines TRBV2 with TRBJ2-7; D ambiguous. Germline values: CDR1 SNHLY, CDR2 FYNNEI. The ends were cut back, 6 bases at V and 3 bases at J, with 3 bases in the middle. The CDR3 consists of 10 residues. The CDR3 protein is CASSIYEQYF. DNA of the CDR3: TGTGCCAGCAGCATCTACGAGCAGTACTTC.

This chain joins TRBV18 and TRBJ2-5, with 7 bases that match TRBD1. This CDR3 has 14 residues. Trimming removed 4 bases from V and 0 bases from J; junction bases left unmatched: 2. Germline loops: CDR1 KGHSH, CDR2 LQKENI. The CDR3 here is CASSQTGNQETQYF. For the CDR3, the DNA is TGTGCCAGCTCACAGACAGGGAACCAAGAGACCCAGTACTTC.

This chain uses TRBV27 with TRBJ1-2; the D gene is possibly TRBD1 (5 bases). Between the trimmed V and J ends, which lost 8 bases and 4 bases, there was a span of 14 bases. The CDR3 runs 13 residues. CDR1 is MNHEY, CDR2 SMNVEV, per germline (reference sequence). The CDR3 sequence: CASSRGDGYGYTF. CDR3 bases: TGTGCCAGCTCCCGGGGGGACGGCTATGGCTACACCTTC.

This clone has more than one count but fewer than ten. The genes are TRBV4-3 and TRBJ2-7, with TRBD2 identical over 7 bases. The germline gives CDR1 LGHNA, CDR2 YSLEER. The CDR3 consists of 12 residues. V lost 5 bases and J lost 7; bases outside the gene matches: 5. The CDR3 protein is CASSTTGGEQYF. As DNA, the CDR3 is TGCGCCAGCAGCACGACCGGGGGGGAGCAGTACTTC.

The table lists this clone with a count of one. The CDR3 sequence is CASSLLSGTGTYNSPLHF. The CDR3 coding sequence is TGTGCCAGCAGCCTGCTCAGCGGGACAGGGACCTATAATTCACCCCTCCACTTT. The chain links TRBV7-6 to TRBJ1-6; TRBD1 agrees at 9 bases. CDR1 is SGHVS, CDR2 FNYEAQ, per germline. The trim removed 5 bases at V and 2 bases at J, leaving 10 bases unmatched. CDR3 length equals 18 residues.

The chain employs TRBV19 and TRBJ2-7; the match to TRBD2 covers 8 bases. V shed 3 bases, J shed 3 bases, and the junction held 4 bases outside the gene matches. This CDR3 region has 14 residues. CDR1 is LNHDA, CDR2 SQIVND, per germline (reference sequence). The CDR3: CASSMGGRNYEQYF. The CDR3 region has the DNA TGTGCCAGTAGTATGGGCGGGAGGAACTACGAGCAGTACTTC.

The rearrangement joins TRBV21-1 to TRBJ2-1; the table's D call TRBD2 went unverified against the DNA. TRBV21-1 counts as a pseudogene. The CDR3 totals 14 residues. The CDR3 reads CASSKARRYNEQFF. DNA for the CDR3: TGTGCCAGCAGCAAAGCGCGCCGGTACAATGAGCAGTTCTTC.

This clone appeared a single time. This chain joins TRBV30 and TRBJ1-2; D possibly corresponds to TRBD1 (6 bases). The ends were cut back, 4 bases at V and 6 bases at J, with 12 bases in the middle. Germline V gives CDR1 GTSNPN, CDR2 SVGIG (reference sequence). This CDR3 has 12 residues. This CDR3 reads CAWTLGGHGYTF. As DNA, the CDR3 is TGTGCCTGGACCTTGGGGGGGCATGGCTACACCTTC.

The rearrangement uses TRBV27 and TRBJ2-7; a possible D gene is TRBD2 (5 bases). CDR3 length equals 14 residues. Germline loops: CDR1 MNHEY, CDR2 SMNVEV (reference sequence). The ends were cut back, 6 bases at V and 5 bases at J, with 17 bases in the middle. As DNA, the CDR3 is TGTGCCAGCAGCTCCGGACTGGCCATGAACGAGCAGTACTTC. Its translation: CASSSGLAMNEQYF.

The V and J genes are TRBV10-3 and TRBJ2-1, with a tentative D call TRBD2 (7 bases). Trimming stripped 5 bases from V and 9 bases from J, with 23 bases between. From germline, CDR1 is ENHRY and CDR2 SYGVKD. The CDR3 length is 16 residues. CDR3 bases: TGTGCCATCAGTACCCCGCTCCGGGGGGCCTCCGGTGAGCAGTTCTTC. This gives the protein CAISTPLRGASGEQFF.

The gene calls are TRBV6-5 and TRBJ2-7; no clear D gene. CDR1 MNHEY and CDR2 SVGAGI come from the germline V gene. Trimming left V 6 bases short and J 3 bases short, with 6 bases between. The CDR3 has 11 residues. The CDR3 here is CASSRGYEQYF. The CDR3 coding sequence is TGTGCCAGCAGCCGAGGCTACGAGCAGTACTTC.

This clone was picked up a small number of times. This chain links TRBV28 with TRBJ2-7, with 9 bases fitting TRBD1. This CDR3 spans 14 amino acids. With 6 bases clipped from V and 4 bases from J, the junction kept 7 bases outside the gene matches. Per the germline V gene, CDR1 is MDHEN and CDR2 is SYDVKM. The CDR3 DNA is TGTGCCAGCAGGTCCGGGACAGGGTCTTACGAGCAGTACTTC. Protein product: CASRSGTGSYEQYF.